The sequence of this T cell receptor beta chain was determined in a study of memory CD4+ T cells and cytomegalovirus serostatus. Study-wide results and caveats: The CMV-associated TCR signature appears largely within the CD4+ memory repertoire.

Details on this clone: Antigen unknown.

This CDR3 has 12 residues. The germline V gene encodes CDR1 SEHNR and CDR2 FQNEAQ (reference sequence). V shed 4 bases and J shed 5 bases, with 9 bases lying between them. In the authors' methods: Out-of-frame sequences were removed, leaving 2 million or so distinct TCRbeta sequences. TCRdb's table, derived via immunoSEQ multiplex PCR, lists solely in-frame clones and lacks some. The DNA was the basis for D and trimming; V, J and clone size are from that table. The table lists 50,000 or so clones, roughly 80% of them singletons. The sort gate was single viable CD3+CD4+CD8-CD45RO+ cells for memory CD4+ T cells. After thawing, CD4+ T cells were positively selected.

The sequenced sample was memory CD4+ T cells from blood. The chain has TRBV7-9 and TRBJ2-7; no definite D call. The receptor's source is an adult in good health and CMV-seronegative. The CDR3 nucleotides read TGTGCCAGCAGCTGGTCTCGTGACGAGCAGTACTTC. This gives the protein CASSWSRDEQYF.